This TCR beta chain was identified during a study of blood T cell repertoires in COVID-19. The overall study: The United States, Italy and Spain supplied acute and convalescent COVID-19 samples.

Sequencing used immunoSEQ multiplex PCR; TCRdb keeps in-frame clones, though not all of them. Here the sample spans roughly 39,000 clones, 94% being singletons. In germline, CDR1 is MNHEY, CDR2 SMNVEV (reference sequence). With V trimmed by 5 bases and J by 6 bases, 17 bases remained unmatched. This CDR3 contains 17 residues. The J gene is TRBJ2-3, the V gene TRBV27, with TRBD1 identical over 7 bases. The origin of this receptor is a human donor with active COVID-19. The donor label of this sample is uncertain. Sequencing was done on a sample of peripheral blood. The CDR3 DNA sequence: TGTGCCAGCAGTCCACAGGGCGCCCATGGGACAGCTGATACGCAGTATTTT. It codes for CASSPQGAHGTADTQYF.